This T cell receptor (beta chain) was profiled in a study of blood T cell repertoires in COVID-19. Across the study: Acute and convalescent COVID-19 samples came from the United States, Italy and Spain. Sources were T cells, B-cell-depleted T cells, or PBMCs; the material itself was cDNA or gDNA.

The CDR3 has 15 residues. Germline CDR1 is MNHNY and CDR2 is SVGAGI (reference sequence). The V segment lost 3 bases and the J segment 3 bases; nucleotides outside the gene matches: 5. The authors' processing: Reference gene primer amplification in the assay estimated nucleated cell counts. Method: immunoSEQ multiplex PCR; TCRdb's copy keeps in-frame clones and lacks some. V and J calls and clone size come straight from that table; D and trimming were deduced from the DNA. The data hold roughly 78,000 clones, with 80% to 90% observed a single time. The specimen was peripheral blood. The origin of this receptor is a man in his 60s with acute or convalescent COVID-19. The V gene is TRBV6-6, the J gene TRBJ2-7; 10 positions match TRBD2. The CDR3 sequence is CASSYSGTSVYEQYF. The CDR3 DNA follows: TGTGCCAGCAGTTATTCCGGGACTAGCGTCTACGAGCAGTACTTC.